Each of the 30 T cell receptor beta chains below was sequenced from the same sample in a study of shared clonotypes between healthy human individuals. The protocol was immunoSEQ multiplex PCR, while the TCRdb copy is restricted to in-frame clones and leaves out a portion. The sample has more than 500,000 clones, 85% to 95% seen once; the top ten hold approximately 0.12%. It was CD45RO-negative cells, positively selected for CCR7, that made up naive CD8 cells, with terminally differentiated effector memory CD45RA+ cells excluded. Specimen: naive CD8+ T cells sorted from blood. The receptors were sampled from a woman aged 30 to 39 in good health.

This chain joins TRBV4-2 and TRBJ1-2; D possibly corresponds to TRBD1 (6 bases). Germline CDR1 LGHNA, CDR2 YNFKEQ. The CDR3 has 13 residues. The V end was cut by 6 bases, the J end by 4 bases, with 12 bases between. CDR3 DNA sequence: TGTGCCAGCAGAGAAGGGGGAGGCTATGGCTACACCTTC. Protein product: CASREGGGYGYTF.

The chain is built from TRBV15 and TRBJ2-5, with D possibly being TRBD1 (5 bases). The CDR3 loop spans 16 amino acids. V lost 5 bases and J lost 2, with 18 bases in between. Germline V gives CDR1 LNHNV, CDR2 YYDKDF (reference sequence). Written as DNA, the CDR3 is TGTGCCACCAGCGGGGCTTGGGGTGGTTCTCAAGAGACCCAGTACTTC. Its protein product is CATSGAWGGSQETQYF.

V is TRBV5-6 and J is TRBJ2-6; D remains ambiguous. CDR3 length: 16 residues. Trimming stripped 4 bases from V and 0 bases from J, with 11 bases between. Germline V gene data show CDR1 as SGHDT and CDR2 as YYEEEE. CDR3 protein: CASSPWTVSGANVLTF. CDR3 nucleotides: TGTGCCAGCAGCCCATGGACGGTCTCTGGGGCCAACGTCCTGACTTTC.

The chain carries TRBV19 and TRBJ1-2, with 9 bases that match TRBD1. Germline trimming cut 1 base from V and 3 bases from J; bases unmatched to any gene: 9. The CDR3 contains 17 residues. The V gene's germline CDR1 is LNHDA and CDR2 SQIVND (reference sequence). CDR3: CASSIAVYRGLDYGYTF. CDR3 nucleotide sequence: TGTGCCAGTAGTATAGCGGTGTACAGGGGGCTCGACTATGGCTACACCTTC.

The chain links TRBV27 to TRBJ2-7; 9 bases line up with TRBD1. Germline trimming cut 10 bases from V and 3 bases from J; bases unmatched to any gene: 4. CDR3 length equals 12 residues. CDR1 is MNHEY, CDR2 SMNVEV, per germline (reference sequence). DNA for the CDR3: TGTGCCACTCGACAGGGGGTCTACGAGCAGTACTTC. It translates to CATRQGVYEQYF.

V usage is TRBV2 and J usage is TRBJ2-7, with D possibly called TRBD1 or TRBD2 (5 bases each). Trimming removed 5 bases at V and 0 bases at J, with 17 bases between. Per the germline V gene, CDR1 is SNHLY and CDR2 is FYNNEI. CDR3 length: 16 residues. CDR3 in amino acids: CASSPRPGAYSYEQYF. The CDR3 nucleotides read TGTGCCAGCAGTCCACGCCCCGGGGCCTACTCCTACGAGCAGTACTTC.

The chain employs TRBV18 and TRBJ2-7; 7 nucleotides agree with TRBD1. This CDR3 spans 14 amino acids. The junction had 8 bases not matched to a gene; V was cut back by 8 bases and J by 1 base. CDR1 KGHSH and CDR2 LQKENI come from the germline V gene. The CDR3 loop is CASRWDSESYEQYF. In DNA form, the CDR3 reads TGTGCCAGCCGGTGGGACAGTGAATCCTACGAGCAGTACTTC.

The chain carries TRBV7-9 and TRBJ1-2; no reliable D call. This CDR3 is 14 amino acids long. CDR1 is SEHNR, CDR2 FQNEAQ, per germline (reference sequence). V lost 0 bases to trimming and J lost 4 bases, with 9 bases between them. The CDR3 nucleotides read TGTGCCAGCAGCTTAGCTTATACTTTCTATGGCTACACCTTC. This sequence encodes CASSLAYTFYGYTF.

This chain joins TRBV7-2 and TRBJ1-2, with D perhaps TRBD1 (5 bases). The germline V and J ends were trimmed by 5 bases and 8 bases, with 15 bases remaining between them. The germline gives CDR1 SGHTA, CDR2 FQGNSA. There are 13 residues in the CDR3. CDR3 loop: CASSRRDRLGYTF. The CDR3 DNA reads as TGTGCCAGCAGCCGGCGGGACCGCTTAGGCTACACCTTC.

V and J are TRBV5-1 and TRBJ2-1; 12 bases align to TRBD2. Germline V gene data show CDR1 as SGHRS and CDR2 as YFSETQ. This CDR3 is built from 16 residues. V was pared by 5 bases and J by 7 bases, with 10 bases of the junction left unmatched. CDR3: CASSPSGREGLNEQFF. CDR3 in DNA: TGCGCCAGCAGTCCTAGCGGGAGGGAGGGGTTAAATGAGCAGTTCTTC.

The chain uses TRBV5-6 and TRBJ1-2; perhaps TRBD1 as D (6 bases). Germline V gene lookup returns CDR1 SGHDT and CDR2 YYEEEE. The CDR3 has 13 amino acids. With 4 bases removed from V and 2 bases from J, the gap between germline ends came to 9 bases. The CDR3 protein is CASSPGHNYGYTF. In DNA form, the CDR3 reads TGTGCCAGCAGCCCGGGACACAACTATGGCTACACCTTC.

The rearrangement joins TRBV19 to TRBJ2-1; 8 nucleotides line up with TRBD2. There are 18 residues in the CDR3. Germline trimming cut 3 bases from V and 5 bases from J; bases unmatched to any gene: 15. The germline V gene has CDR1 LNHDA and CDR2 SQIVND (reference sequence). In DNA form, the CDR3 reads TGTGCCAGTAGTATCGGTACTAGCGGTTTCTTTTGGGACAATGAGCAGTTCTTC. This gives the protein CASSIGTSGFFWDNEQFF.

V usage is TRBV29-1 and J usage is TRBJ2-7, with 8 bases lining up with TRBD2. V gave up 6 bases and J gave up 5 bases; unmatched junction bases: 9. Germline CDR1 is SQVTM and CDR2 is ANQGSEA. The CDR3 runs 13 residues. The CDR3 region has the DNA TGCAGCGTCCTCGAGGCGGGGGGCCACGAGCAGTACTTC. It encodes CSVLEAGGHEQYF.

The V and J genes are TRBV7-9 and TRBJ2-6; no clear D gene. Germline V gene sequence: CDR1 SEHNR, CDR2 FQNEAQ (reference sequence). Trimming took off 5 bases at V and 2 bases at J, with 7 bases between the two ends. This CDR3 is built from 14 residues. CDR3 nucleotides: TGTGCCAGCAGCCCTACTACTGGGGCCAACGTCCTGACTTTC. Amino acids: CASSPTTGANVLTF.

V gene TRBV27 combines with J gene TRBJ2-4; D is ambiguous. The CDR3 runs 16 residues. In germline, CDR1 is MNHEY, CDR2 SMNVEV (reference sequence). The V end was cut by 0 bases, the J end by 6 bases, with 15 bases between. CDR3 region: CASSLSAATGINIQYF. CDR3 coding DNA: TGTGCCAGCAGTTTATCCGCTGCGACTGGTATAAACATTCAGTACTTC.

This chain joins TRBV6-5 and TRBJ1-2; 8 bases line up with TRBD1. This CDR3 is 16 amino acids long. The V gene's germline CDR1 is MNHEY and CDR2 SVGAGI. The V gene end was trimmed by 4 bases and the J gene end by 4 bases; junction bases not matched to a gene: 11. The CDR3 sequence: CASSFWSGGVGYGYTF. The CDR3 DNA is TGTGCCAGCAGTTTCTGGTCAGGGGGCGTCGGCTATGGCTACACCTTC.

This chain connects TRBV28 to TRBJ2-3; D might be TRBD2 (5 bases). V lost 6 bases and J lost 2, with 9 bases in between. Germline V lookup: CDR1 MDHEN, CDR2 SYDVKM. The CDR3 totals 13 residues. CDR3: CASSPGNTDTQYF. The CDR3 DNA follows: TGTGCCAGCAGCCCCGGGAACACAGATACGCAGTATTTT.

The chain couples TRBV5-6 to TRBJ2-5, with 7 bases fitting TRBD2. The DNA end is more similar to TRBJ2-7, so the J call may be wrong. Germline lookup yields CDR1 SGHDT and CDR2 YYEEEE. The CDR3 has 17 residues. CDR3 residues: CASSWKPQASGSYEQYF. CDR3 coding DNA: TGTGCCAGCAGCTGGAAACCACAGGCTAGCGGCTCCTACGAGCAGTACTTC.

As for this clone: It is likely a read error, because the conserved phenylalanine at the end of the CDR3 is missing. The chain carries TRBV4-1 and TRBJ1-1, with D uncertain. This CDR3 contains 14 residues. Trimming cost V 4 bases and J 6 bases, with 15 bases left between them. Germline CDR1 and CDR2: MGHRA and YSYEKL. The chain's CDR3 is CASSPYYASSEAFL. The DNA of the CDR3 is TGCGCCAGCAGCCCGTATTATGCTAGTTCTGAAGCTTTCCTT.

The chain joins TRBV7-6 to TRBJ2-2, with D hard to call. CDR1 SGHVS and CDR2 FNYEAQ come from the germline V gene. The V and J ends lost 2 bases and 7 bases respectively, with 2 bases between them. The CDR3 extends over 11 amino acids. The CDR3 is CASSLNGELFF. Here the CDR3 DNA reads TGTGCCAGCAGCTTAAACGGGGAGCTGTTTTTT.

This clone came up once. The chain employs TRBV6-6 and TRBJ2-7; 7 bases fit TRBD1. CDR3 length equals 12 residues. Per germline, CDR1 MNHNY and CDR2 SVGAGI (reference sequence). The trim removed 9 bases at V and 0 bases at J, leaving 2 bases unmatched. The CDR3 DNA follows: TGTGCCAGTTGGGACAGCTCCTACGAGCAGTACTTC. Its translation: CASWDSSYEQYF.

The chain couples TRBV27 to TRBJ2-3; no firm D call. The V gene's germline CDR1 is MNHEY and CDR2 SMNVEV (reference sequence). V lost 4 bases to trimming and J lost 2 bases, with 19 bases between them. The CDR3 runs 17 residues. The CDR3 is CASSSRGLAIDTDTQYF. DNA for the CDR3: TGTGCCAGCAGTTCCCGCGGCCTGGCTATCGACACAGATACGCAGTATTTT.

The DNA for the CDR3 is TGCGCCAGCAGCCAGAACTCCAACACCGGGGAGCTGTTTTTT. Protein sequence: CASSQNSNTGELFF. The rearrangement uses TRBV4-1 and TRBJ2-2, with unresolved D. V lost 3 bases to trimming and J lost 2 bases, with 7 bases between them. The length of the CDR3 is 14 residues. The V gene's germline CDR1 is MGHRA and CDR2 YSYEKL.

The J gene is TRBJ1-1, the V gene TRBV18; D gene uncertain. The germline gives CDR1 KGHSH, CDR2 LQKENI. CDR3 size: 15 residues. The V end was cut by 1 base, the J end by 3 bases, with 12 bases between. The DNA of the CDR3 is TGTGCCAGCTCACCACGGGAGGCATCCGACACTGAAGCTTTCTTT. Encoded protein: CASSPREASDTEAFF.

The V call is TRBV19, the J call TRBJ1-1; D remains unclear. Germline CDR1 reads LNHDA; CDR2 reads SQIVND (reference sequence). The CDR3 has 14 residues. Trimming took 2 bases from V and 1 from J, leaving 8 bases between them. As DNA, the CDR3 is TGTGCCAGTAGTATATTTACGGAGAACACTGAAGCTTTCTTT. As protein: CASSIFTENTEAFF.

The V call is TRBV5-4, the J call TRBJ2-5; D perhaps matches TRBD1 (6 bases). Germline V gene sequence: CDR1 SGHNT, CDR2 YYREEE (reference sequence). The CDR3 has 17 residues. V lost 4 bases and J lost 0, with 19 bases in between. This CDR3 is CASSLKARTEYQETQYF. CDR3 coding DNA: TGTGCCAGCAGCCTAAAGGCCAGGACAGAGTACCAAGAGACCCAGTACTTC.

The rearrangement joins TRBV7-8 to TRBJ2-1; 7 positions agree with TRBD2. The CDR3 loop spans 16 amino acids. Trimming took 1 base from V and 9 from J; bases not matched to a gene: 12. Looked up from germline, CDR1 is SGHVS and CDR2 is FQNEAQ. CDR3 region: CASSLGGGPEGSEQFF. CDR3 in DNA: TGTGCCAGCAGCTTAGGGGGGGGACCCGAGGGTAGTGAGCAGTTCTTC.

The genes are TRBV27 and TRBJ1-2; perhaps TRBD1 as D (6 bases). The CDR3 extends over 15 amino acids. Germline CDR1 is MNHEY and CDR2 is SMNVEV (reference sequence). V was shortened by 3 bases and J by 6 bases, with 17 bases between the two germline ends. The CDR3 sequence: CASSFTNRVQHGYTF. The CDR3 DNA sequence: TGTGCCAGCAGTTTCACAAACAGGGTCCAACATGGCTACACCTTC.

The V call is TRBV4-1, the J call TRBJ2-2; D may be TRBD1 (5 bases). Deletions cut 4 bases from V and 6 bases from J, with 12 bases between. Per the germline V gene, CDR1 is MGHRA and CDR2 is YSYEKL. The CDR3 covers 14 residues. The CDR3 nucleotides are TGCGCCAGCAGCCTCGTGGGGCTAGCCGGGGAGCTGTTTTTT. It encodes CASSLVGLAGELFF.

The CDR3 protein is CASSLAVTERETQYF. CDR3 nucleotide sequence: TGTGCCAGCAGCTTAGCGGTTACAGAAAGGGAGACCCAGTACTTC. The chain links TRBV7-9 to TRBJ2-5; D gene uncertain. From germline, CDR1 is SEHNR and CDR2 FQNEAQ (reference sequence). The V and J ends lost 0 bases and 5 bases respectively, with 13 bases between them. This CDR3 spans 15 amino acids.